These 2 T cell receptor beta chains originate from one sample sequenced in a study of shared clonotypes between healthy human individuals. The data were produced by immunoSEQ multiplex PCR, yet TCRdb's version contains in-frame clones alone and is incomplete. This table holds a few hundred thousand clones, over 60% found once. The sequenced sample was memory CD4+ T cells sorted from blood. Subset of the sample: CD45RA-negative fraction. The origin of the receptors is a man aged 25 to 45 in good health.

This chain uses TRBV15 with TRBJ2-7; 7 nucleotides align to TRBD1. The length of the CDR3 is 15 residues. V shed 5 bases and J 3 bases; nucleotides not matched to a gene: 10. Germline-derived CDR1 and CDR2 are LNHNV and YYDKDF (reference sequence). As DNA, the CDR3 is TGTGCCACCAGCCCCCCCCGACAGGGAAGCTACGAGCAGTACTTC. This codes for CATSPPRQGSYEQYF.

Worth noting for this clone: A read error may account for a junction end that differs from germline. This rearrangement joins TRBV9 to TRBJ1-1; D not resolved. This CDR3 is built from 13 residues. Germline values: CDR1 SGDLS, CDR2 YYNGEE. CDR3 sequence: CASSVIGGSVRIF. For the CDR3, the DNA is TGTGCCAGCAGCGTAATTGGAGGATCCGTTCGGATCTTT.